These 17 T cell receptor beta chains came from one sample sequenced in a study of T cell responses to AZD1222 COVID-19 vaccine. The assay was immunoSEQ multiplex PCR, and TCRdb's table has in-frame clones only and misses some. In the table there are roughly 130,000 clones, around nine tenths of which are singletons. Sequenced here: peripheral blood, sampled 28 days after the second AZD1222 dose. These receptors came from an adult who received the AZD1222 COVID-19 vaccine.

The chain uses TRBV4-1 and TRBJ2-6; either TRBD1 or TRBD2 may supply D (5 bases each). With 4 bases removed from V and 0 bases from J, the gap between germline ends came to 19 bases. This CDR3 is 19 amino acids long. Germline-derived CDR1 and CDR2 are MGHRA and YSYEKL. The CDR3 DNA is TGCGCCAGCAGCCCTCTAGGGACGAGCCGAAGCTCTGGGGCCAACGTCCTGACTTTC. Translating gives CASSPLGTSRSSGANVLTF.

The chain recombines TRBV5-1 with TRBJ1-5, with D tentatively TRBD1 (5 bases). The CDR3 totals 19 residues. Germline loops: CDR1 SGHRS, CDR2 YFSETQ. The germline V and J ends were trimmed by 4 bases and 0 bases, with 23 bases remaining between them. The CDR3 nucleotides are TGCGCCAGCAGCCCAACGACAGTATTTTACTATAATAGCAATCAGCCCCAGCATTTT. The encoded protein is CASSPTTVFYYNSNQPQHF.

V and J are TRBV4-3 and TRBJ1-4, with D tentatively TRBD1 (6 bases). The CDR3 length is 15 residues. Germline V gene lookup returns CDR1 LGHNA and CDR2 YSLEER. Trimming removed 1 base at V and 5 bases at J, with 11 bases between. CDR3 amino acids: CASSQGGTPNEKLFF. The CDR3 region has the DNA TGCGCCAGCAGCCAAGGCGGGACACCAAATGAAAAACTGTTTTTT.

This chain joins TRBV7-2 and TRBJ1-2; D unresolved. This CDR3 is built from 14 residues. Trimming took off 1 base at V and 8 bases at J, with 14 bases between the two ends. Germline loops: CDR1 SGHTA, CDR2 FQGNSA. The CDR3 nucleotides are TGTGCCAGCAGCTTAGAGGGCTTAACGGGGGGCTACACCTTC. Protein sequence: CASSLEGLTGGYTF. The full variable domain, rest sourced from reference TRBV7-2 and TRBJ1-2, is GAGVSQSPSNKVTEKGKDVELRCDPISGHTALYWYRQSLGQGLEFLIYFQGNSAPDKSGLPSDRFSAERTGGSVSTLTIQRTQQEDSAVYLCASSLEGLTGGYTFGSGTRLTVV.

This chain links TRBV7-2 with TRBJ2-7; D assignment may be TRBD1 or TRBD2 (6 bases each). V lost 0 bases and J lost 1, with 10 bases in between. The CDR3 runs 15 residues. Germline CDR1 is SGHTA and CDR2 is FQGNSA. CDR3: CASSLAQGGSYEQYF. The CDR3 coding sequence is TGTGCCAGCAGCTTAGCACAGGGAGGATCCTACGAGCAGTACTTC. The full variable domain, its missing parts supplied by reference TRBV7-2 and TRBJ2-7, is GAGVSQSPSNKVTEKGKDVELRCDPISGHTALYWYRQSLGQGLEFLIYFQGNSAPDKSGLPSDRFSAERTGGSVSTLTIQRTQQEDSAVYLCASSLAQGGSYEQYFGPGTRLTVT.

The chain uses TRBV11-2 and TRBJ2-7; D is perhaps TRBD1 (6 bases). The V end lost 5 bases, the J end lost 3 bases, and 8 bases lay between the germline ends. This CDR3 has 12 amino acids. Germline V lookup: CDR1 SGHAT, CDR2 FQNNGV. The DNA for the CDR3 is TGTGCCAGCAGCGCACAGGGCTACGAGCAGTACTTC. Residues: CASSAQGYEQYF.

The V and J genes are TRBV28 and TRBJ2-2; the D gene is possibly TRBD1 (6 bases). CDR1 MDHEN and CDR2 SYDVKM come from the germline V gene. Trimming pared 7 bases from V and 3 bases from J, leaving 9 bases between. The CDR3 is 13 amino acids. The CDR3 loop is CASIRQDTGELFF. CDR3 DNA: TGTGCCAGCATCCGACAGGACACCGGGGAGCTGTTTTTT.

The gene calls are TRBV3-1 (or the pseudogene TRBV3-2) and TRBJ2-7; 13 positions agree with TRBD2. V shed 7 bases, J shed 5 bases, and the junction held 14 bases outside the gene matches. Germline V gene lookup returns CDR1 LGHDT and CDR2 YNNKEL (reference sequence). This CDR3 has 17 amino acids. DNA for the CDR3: TGTGCCAGCATCCGAGGGACTAGCGGGGCCGTTTTGAACGAGCAGTACTTC. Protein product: CASIRGTSGAVLNEQYF.

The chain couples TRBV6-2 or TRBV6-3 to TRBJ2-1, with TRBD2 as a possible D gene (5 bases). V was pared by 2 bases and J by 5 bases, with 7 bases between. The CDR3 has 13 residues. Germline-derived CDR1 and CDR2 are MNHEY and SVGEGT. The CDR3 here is CASSYGLHNEQFF. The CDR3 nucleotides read TGTGCCAGCAGTTACGGACTCCACAATGAGCAGTTCTTC.

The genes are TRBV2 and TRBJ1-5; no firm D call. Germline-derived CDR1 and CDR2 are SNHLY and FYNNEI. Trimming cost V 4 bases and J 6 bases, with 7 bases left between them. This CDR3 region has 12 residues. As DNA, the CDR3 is TGTGCCAGCAGTGGAATGGGTCAGCCCCAGCATTTT. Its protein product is CASSGMGQPQHF. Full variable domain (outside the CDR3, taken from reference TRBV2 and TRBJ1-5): EPEVTQTPSHQVTQMGQEVILRCVPISNHLYFYWYRQILGQKVEFLVSFYNNEISEKSEIFDDQFSVERPDGSNFTLKIRSTKLEDSAMYFCASSGMGQPQHFGDGTRLSIL.

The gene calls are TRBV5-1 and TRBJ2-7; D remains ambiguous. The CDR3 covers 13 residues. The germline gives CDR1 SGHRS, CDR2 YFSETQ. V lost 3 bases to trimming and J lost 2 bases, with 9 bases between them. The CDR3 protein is CASSSRSPYEQYF. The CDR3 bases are TGCGCCAGCAGCTCCCGGTCCCCCTACGAGCAGTACTTC.

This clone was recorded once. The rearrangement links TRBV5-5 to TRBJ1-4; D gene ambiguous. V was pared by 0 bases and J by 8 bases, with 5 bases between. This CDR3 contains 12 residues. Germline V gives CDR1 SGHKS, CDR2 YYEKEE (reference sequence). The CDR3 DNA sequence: TGTGCCAGCAGCTTGGCATACGAAAAACTGTTTTTT. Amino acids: CASSLAYEKLFF.

The CDR3 is CASSLAGPGTGDTQYF. DNA of the CDR3: TGTGCCAGCAGCTTAGCGGGGCCCGGGACAGGAGATACGCAGTATTTT. The chain employs TRBV7-2 and TRBJ2-3; 8 nucleotides align to TRBD1. CDR3 length: 16 residues. J was trimmed by 5 bases and V by 0 bases; bases with no gene match: 7. Germline-derived CDR1 and CDR2 are SGHTA and FQGNSA.

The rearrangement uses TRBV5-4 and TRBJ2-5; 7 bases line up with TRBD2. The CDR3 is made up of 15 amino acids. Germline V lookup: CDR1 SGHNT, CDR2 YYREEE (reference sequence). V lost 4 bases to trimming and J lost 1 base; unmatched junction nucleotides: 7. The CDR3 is CASSTKSGGQETQYF. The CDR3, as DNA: TGTGCCAGCAGCACGAAATCGGGGGGCCAAGAGACCCAGTACTTC.

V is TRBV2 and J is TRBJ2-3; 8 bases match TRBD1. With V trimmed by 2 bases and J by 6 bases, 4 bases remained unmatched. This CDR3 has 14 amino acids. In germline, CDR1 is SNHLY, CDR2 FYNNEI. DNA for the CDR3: TGTGCCAGCAGTGAACGGACAGGGAGGGATACGCAGTATTTT. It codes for CASSERTGRDTQYF.

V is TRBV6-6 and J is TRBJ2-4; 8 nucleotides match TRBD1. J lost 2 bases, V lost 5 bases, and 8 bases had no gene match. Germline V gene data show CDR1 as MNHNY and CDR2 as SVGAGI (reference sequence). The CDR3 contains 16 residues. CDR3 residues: CASSPQTGVSKNIQYF. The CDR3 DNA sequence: TGTGCCAGCAGTCCTCAGACAGGGGTATCCAAAAACATTCAGTACTTC.

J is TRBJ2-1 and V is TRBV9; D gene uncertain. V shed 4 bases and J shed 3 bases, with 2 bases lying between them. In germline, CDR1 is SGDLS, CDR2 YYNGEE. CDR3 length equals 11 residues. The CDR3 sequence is CASSHYNEQFF. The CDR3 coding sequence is TGTGCCAGCAGCCACTACAATGAGCAGTTCTTC.